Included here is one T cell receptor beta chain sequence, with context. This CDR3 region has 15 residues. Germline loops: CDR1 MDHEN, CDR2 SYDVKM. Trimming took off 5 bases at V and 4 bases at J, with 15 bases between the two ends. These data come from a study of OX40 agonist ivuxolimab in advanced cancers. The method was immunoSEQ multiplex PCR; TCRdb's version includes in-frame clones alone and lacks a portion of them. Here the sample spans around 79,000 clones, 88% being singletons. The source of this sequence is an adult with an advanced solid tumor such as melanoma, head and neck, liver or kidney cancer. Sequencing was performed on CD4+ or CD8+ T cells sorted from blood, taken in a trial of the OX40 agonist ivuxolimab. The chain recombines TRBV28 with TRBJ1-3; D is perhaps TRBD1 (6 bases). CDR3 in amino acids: CASSGWGATGNTIYF. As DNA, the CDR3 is TGTGCCAGCAGTGGGTGGGGGGCGACCGGAAACACCATATATTTT. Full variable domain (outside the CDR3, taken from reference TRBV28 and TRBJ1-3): DVKVTQSSRYLVKRTGEKVFLECVQDMDHENMFWYRQDPGLGLRLIYFSYDVKMKEKGDIPEGYSVSREKKERFSLILESASTNQTSMYLCASSGWGATGNTIYFGEGSWLTVV.